A selection of T cell receptor beta chains follows, all from one sample in a study of cytomegalovirus exposure and HLA in healthy donors. Profiled with immunoSEQ multiplex PCR; TCRdb holds only in-frame clones, not every one. The sample lists roughly 100,000 clones; 84% were seen once. Sequenced sample: PBMCs. The receptors derive from a woman aged 18-29 years in good health and CMV-seropositive. Both conserved end residues are part of each CDR3. Fields, in order: V gene, clone size, D gene, J gene, CDR3 DNA, CDR3 protein. The D gene is left open where the match is weak. Part of the rows lack a size; the others show once, few, many or a class for expanded clones.

TRBV7-9,.,TRBD2,TRBJ2-1,TGTGCCAGCAGCTCCAGTCTGGGGTCTAGCGGGGGGGCGGATGAGCAGTTCTTC,CASSSSLGSSGGADEQFF
TRBV5-1,.,TRBD2,TRBJ2-7,TGCGCCAGCACCGTGACTAGCGGGGACTACGAGCAGTACTTC,CASTVTSGDYEQYF
TRBV7-9,.,.,TRBJ2-7,TGTGCCAGCAGCTTAACCCCGAGTATTACAGGTTTGGTCTACGAGCAGTACTTC,CASSLTPSITGLVYEQYF
TRBV7-9,.,.,TRBJ2-1,TGTGCCAGCAGACCCGAAACCCGGTTGAGGGTACGCTACAATGAGCAGTTCTTC,CASRPETRLRVRYNEQFF
TRBV13,.,.,TRBJ2-7,TGTGCCAGCAGCCCCGGACCGAGGGGGTCCTACGAGCAGTACTTC,CASSPGPRGSYEQYF
TRBV4-1,few,TRBD1,TRBJ1-5,TGCGCCAGCAGCCAAGGGACAGGGAGATCAAATAGCAATCAGCCCCAGCATTTT,CASSQGTGRSNSNQPQHF
TRBV15,.,.,TRBJ1-2,TGTGCCACCAGCAGGGGGCTCGAATACTATGGCTACACCTTC,CATSRGLEYYGYTF
TRBV19,few,.,TRBJ1-5,TGTGCCAGTAGTATATTAAATCAGCCCCAGCATTTT,CASSILNQPQHF
TRBV5-6,.,.,TRBJ1-5,TGTGCCAGCAGCTTTTGGGGCAGCAATCAGCCCCAGCATTTT,CASSFWGSNQPQHF
TRBV7-8,.,TRBD2,TRBJ2-2,TGTGCCAGCAGCTTAATCGGGACTAGCACCTCTGGGGAGCTGTTTTTT,CASSLIGTSTSGELFF
TRBV5-1,.,TRBD1,TRBJ2-1,TGCGCCAGCAGCTCTGAGCTCCGGGACAGGGACGAGCAGTTCTTC,CASSSELRDRDEQFF
TRBV7-3,.,.,TRBJ2-5,TGTGCCAGCAGCTTAATGGGGGGTTTGGAGACCCAGTACTTC,CASSLMGGLETQYF
TRBV27,once,.,TRBJ1-1,TGTGCCAGCAGTTTACTCTCACCGGGGGGGGCCACTGAAGCTTTCTTT,CASSLLSPGGATEAFF
TRBV6-6,.,TRBD1,TRBJ1-2,TGTGCCAGCAGTCGGACGACAGGGGACTATGGCTACACCTTC,CASSRTTGDYGYTF
TRBV19,few,.,TRBJ1-1,TGTGCCAGTATTGGGGGGGTTGAAGCTTTCTTT,CASIGGVEAFF
TRBV4-1,.,.,TRBJ1-5,TGCGCCAGCAGCCAAGATGCGGGTAGCAATCAGCCCCAGCATTTT,CASSQDAGSNQPQHF
TRBV5-6,.,.,TRBJ1-1,TGTGCCAGCAGCTTGATGGCCGATGAAGCTTTCTTT,CASSLMADEAFF
TRBV4-2,.,TRBD1,TRBJ1-5,TGTGCCAGCAGCCAAGCTCTCGGACAGGGCTCGCGGTTGTTGTCTCAGCCCCAGCATTTT,CASSQALGQGSRLLSQPQHF
TRBV9,once,TRBD2,TRBJ2-7,TGTGCCAGCAGCGCCGGGACTAGCGACACATACGAGCAGTACTTC,CASSAGTSDTYEQYF
TRBV5-6,.,TRBD1,TRBJ1-2,TGTGCCAGCAGCAGGGGGACAGCGAGGACTGATGGCTACACCTTC,CASSRGTARTDGYTF
TRBV4-1,.,.,TRBJ2-5,TGCGCCAGCAGCCGTCGAGGGGAGACCCAGTACTTC,CASSRRGETQYF
TRBV30,.,TRBD1,TRBJ1-6,TGTGCCTGGAACCCCCGGGACAGAAATTCACCCCTCCACTTT,CAWNPRDRNSPLHF
TRBV19,.,TRBD2,TRBJ2-7,TGTGCCAGTAGTATGGCGGGGGGTTACGAGCAGTACTTC,CASSMAGGYEQYF
TRBV19,once,TRBD1,TRBJ2-7,TGTGCCAGAAGAGGCGGGCAGGGGGCTTACTACGAGCAGTACTTC,CARRGGQGAYYEQYF
TRBV9,.,TRBD1,TRBJ2-7,TGTGCCAGCAGCAGGGGGCAGGGGTGGAACGAGCAGTACTTC,CASSRGQGWNEQYF
TRBV7-9,.,TRBD1,TRBJ2-3,TGTGCCAGCAGCTTGGAAAACAGGGGCGATACGCAGTATTTT,CASSLENRGDTQYF
TRBV5-1,.,TRBD2,TRBJ2-3,TGCGCCAGCAGCTTGGTTAGCGGGCTAGGCACAGATACGCAGTATTTT,CASSLVSGLGTDTQYF
TRBV29-1,.,.,TRBJ2-2,TGCAGCGCCGGAAGACTAGCGAACACCGGGGAGCTGTTTTTT,CSAGRLANTGELFF
TRBV6-1,.,TRBD1,TRBJ2-5,TGTGCCAGCAGTGAGGGACAGGGTTCCTGGGAGACCCAGTACTTC,CASSEGQGSWETQYF
TRBV10-3,.,.,TRBJ2-7,TGTGCCATCAGTGGGACAGAGTTTCGCGAGCAGTACTTC,CAISGTEFREQYF
TRBV5-1,.,.,TRBJ2-7,TGCGCCAGCAGATGGGGACTGACCTCGGGCTACGAGCAGTACTTC,CASRWGLTSGYEQYF
TRBV5-1,.,TRBD1,TRBJ1-4,TGCGCCAGCAGCTCGGGACAGGGAAGGGGTGAAAAACTGTTTTTT,CASSSGQGRGEKLFF
TRBV30,.,.,TRBJ1-5,TGTGCCTGGAGCATAGGACTGCCCAATCAGCCCCAGCATTTT,CAWSIGLPNQPQHF
TRBV5-1,.,TRBD1,TRBJ1-1,TGCGCCAGCAGCTTGGGACAGGGAGGCACTGAAGCTTTCTTT,CASSLGQGGTEAFF
TRBV18,.,.,TRBJ1-1,TGTGCCAGCTCCCAGGGTAACACTGAAGCTTTCTTT,CASSQGNTEAFF
TRBV10-3,.,.,TRBJ1-2,TGTGCCATCTCATCAGGTTCTAACTATGGCTACACCTTC,CAISSGSNYGYTF
TRBV10-2,.,.,TRBJ1-5,TGCGCCAGCCGTGAACAGCCCAATCAGCCCCAGCATTTT,CASREQPNQPQHF
TRBV5-6,.,TRBD1,TRBJ1-2,TGTGCCAGCAGCTTGGTGGACAGGGCTAACTATGGCTACACCTTC,CASSLVDRANYGYTF
TRBV18,.,TRBD2,TRBJ2-5,TGTGCCAGCTCACCTAGCGGGGAGGGGGACAAGCAGTACTTC,CASSPSGEGDKQYF
TRBV5-6,.,.,TRBJ1-2,TGTGCCAGCAGCTTTACAGGGAACTATGGCTACACCTTC,CASSFTGNYGYTF
TRBV19,.,.,TRBJ2-5,TGTGCCAGTAGTATTCGTATCCAAGAGACCCAGTACTTC,CASSIRIQETQYF
TRBV6-1,.,TRBD1,TRBJ1-1,TGTGCCAGCCCCCGGACAGGTCCGAGCACTGAAGCTTTCTTT,CASPRTGPSTEAFF
TRBV7-8,.,.,TRBJ1-5,TGTGCCAGCAGCTTAGCGAATATGGGAATTGGCAGGGCCGAGCCCCAGCATTTT,CASSLANMGIGRAEPQHF
TRBV11-2,.,TRBD2,TRBJ2-5,TGTGCCAGTGGACTAGCGGGGTTGGAGACCCAGTACTTC,CASGLAGLETQYF
TRBV28,.,TRBD1,TRBJ2-6,TGTGCCAGTACATGGGGGACAGGGGCGCTCTCTGGGGCCAACGTCCTGACTTTC,CASTWGTGALSGANVLTF